The 26 T cell receptor beta chains given below trace back to one sample, sequenced in a study of cytomegalovirus exposure and HLA in healthy donors. 13 Jbeta primers and 60 Vbeta primers were used for the PCR. Produced via immunoSEQ multiplex PCR; TCRdb's table is partial and in-frame only. The sample contains under 200,000 clones, around 80% of which appear only once. Sample: PBMCs. Receptors were obtained from a woman in her 50s in good health and CMV-seropositive.

This rearrangement joins TRBV10-3 to TRBJ2-4; D is perhaps TRBD1 (6 bases). The CDR3 is 15 amino acids. Trimming shortened V by 0 bases and J by 8 bases, and 14 bases separated the two germline ends. Germline CDR1 reads ENHRY; CDR2 reads SYGVKD. The CDR3 nucleotides are TGTGCCATCAGTGAGTCAGCTGGAGCAGGGGACATTCAGTACTTC. This sequence encodes CAISESAGAGDIQYF.

The chain is built from TRBV5-6 and TRBJ1-4; D gene unclear. The CDR3 extends over 14 amino acids. The V end was cut by 1 base, the J end by 8 bases, with 12 bases between. Germline CDR1 SGHDT, CDR2 YYEEEE. Here the CDR3 reads CASSLRGLREKLFF. Written as DNA, the CDR3 is TGTGCCAGCAGCTTGAGAGGGCTTCGGGAAAAACTGTTTTTT.

This clone turned up a few times. The V and J genes are TRBV11-1 and TRBJ1-1, with 7 bases identical to TRBD1. The CDR3 has 12 amino acids. With V trimmed by 6 bases and J by 11 bases, 9 bases remained unmatched. Germline assignment: CDR1 SGHAT and CDR2 FQDESV (reference sequence). This CDR3 reads CASRVVGGGAFF. The CDR3 region has the DNA TGTGCCAGCAGAGTGGTAGGGGGCGGGGCTTTCTTT. Together with reference TRBV11-1 and TRBJ1-1, the CDR3 gives the full variable domain: EAEVAQSPRYKITEKSQAVAFWCDPISGHATLYWYRQILGQGPELLVQFQDESVVDDSQLPKDRFSAERLKGVDSTLKIQPAELGDSAMYLCASRVVGGGAFFGQGTRLTVV.

The chain combines TRBV7-2 with TRBJ1-2, with 8 nucleotides matching TRBD1. V gave up 4 bases and J gave up 6 bases; unmatched junction bases: 13. Germline values: CDR1 SGHTA, CDR2 FQGNSA. The CDR3 has 16 amino acids. For the CDR3, the DNA is TGTGCCAGCAGCTCTACTGTTTCAGGGGGCAGGCATGGCTACACCTTC. It translates to CASSSTVSGGRHGYTF.

J is TRBJ2-7 and V is TRBV29-1; 9 bases map to TRBD1. The CDR3 has 12 amino acids. The germline CDR1 and CDR2 sequences are SQVTM and ANQGSEA. J was trimmed by 2 bases and V by 6 bases; bases with no gene match: 2. This chain's CDR3 is CSVRDRAYEQYF. DNA for the CDR3: TGCAGCGTCCGGGACAGGGCCTACGAGCAGTACTTC.

This clone is a singleton in its sample. The CDR3 loop reads CASSREGRHNEQFF. DNA of the CDR3: TGTGCCAGCAGCCGAGAGGGCCGCCACAATGAGCAGTTCTTC. This chain connects TRBV7-2 to TRBJ2-1, with a weak D call TRBD2 (5 bases). V was cut by 5 bases and J by 5 bases, with 13 bases left in between. The CDR3 loop spans 14 amino acids. Germline V lookup: CDR1 SGHTA, CDR2 FQGNSA. Combining the CDR3 with reference TRBV7-2 and TRBJ2-1 gives the whole variable domain GAGVSQSPSNKVTEKGKDVELRCDPISGHTALYWYRQSLGQGLEFLIYFQGNSAPDKSGLPSDRFSAERTGGSVSTLTIQRTQQEDSAVYLCASSREGRHNEQFFGPGTRLTVL.

This CDR3 is CASSPLAGVNTGELFF. For the CDR3, the DNA is TGTGCCAGCTCACCACTAGCGGGGGTGAACACCGGGGAGCTGTTTTTT. The chain combines TRBV18 with TRBJ2-2; 9 bases align to TRBD2. This CDR3 is 16 amino acids long. Germline CDR1 is KGHSH and CDR2 is LQKENI. V shed 1 base and J 1 base; nucleotides not matched to a gene: 1.

CDR3 DNA: TGTGCCAGCTCCGCTTCCTATGAATCTGGAAACACCATATATTTT. Translated: CASSASYESGNTIYF. The V and J genes are TRBV18 and TRBJ1-3; D is ambiguous. Germline CDR1 KGHSH, CDR2 LQKENI. The CDR3 totals 15 residues. Trimming pared 6 bases from V and 1 base from J, leaving 13 bases between. The full variable domain, completed using reference TRBV18 and TRBJ1-3, is NAGVMQNPRHLVRRRGQEARLRCSPMKGHSHVYWYRQLPEEGLKFMVYLQKENIIDESGMPKERFSAEFPKEGPSILRIQQVVRGDSAAYFCASSASYESGNTIYFGEGSWLTVV.

The rearrangement uses TRBV6-6 and TRBJ2-2; D uncertain. V was cut by 0 bases and J by 4 bases, with 12 bases left in between. The CDR3 has 16 amino acids. CDR1 is MNHNY and CDR2 is SVGAGI in the germline V gene (reference sequence). The CDR3 reads CASSYSGPRPTGELFF. CDR3 in DNA: TGTGCCAGCAGTTACTCGGGCCCACGGCCCACCGGGGAGCTGTTTTTT.

The rearrangement joins TRBV5-4 to TRBJ2-3, with 7 positions matching TRBD1. This CDR3 is 14 amino acids long. Per the germline V gene, CDR1 is SGHNT and CDR2 is YYREEE (reference sequence). J lost 5 bases, V lost 4 bases, and 7 bases had no gene match. DNA of the CDR3: TGTGCCAGCAGCGGGAGCCGGGACAGAGATACGCAGTATTTT. Translated, it gives CASSGSRDRDTQYF.

This clone has more than one count but fewer than ten. The chain links TRBV7-2 to TRBJ1-5; D perhaps matches TRBD1 (6 bases). V lost 2 bases and J 3 bases, leaving 11 bases between the germline ends. The CDR3 runs to 15 residues. Germline V lookup: CDR1 SGHTA, CDR2 FQGNSA. CDR3 residues: CASSLSRDNNQPQHF. The CDR3 bases are TGTGCCAGCAGCTTAAGCAGGGACAACAATCAGCCCCAGCATTTT.

DNA of the CDR3: TGTGCCAGCAGTTTGGGCCCGGCACAGAGAACCCAGAAATTCTATGGCTACACCTTC. Protein sequence: CASSLGPAQRTQKFYGYTF. The J gene is TRBJ1-2, the V gene TRBV28; no clear D gene. This CDR3 is 19 amino acids long. Germline CDR1 is MDHEN and CDR2 is SYDVKM. V lost 3 bases, J lost 4 bases, and 27 bases lay in between.

V usage is TRBV2 and J usage is TRBJ1-5; 8 bases line up with TRBD1. The germline V gene encodes CDR1 SNHLY and CDR2 FYNNEI. V was pared by 6 bases and J by 5 bases, with 9 bases of the junction left unmatched. The CDR3 loop spans 15 amino acids. The CDR3 sequence is CASSEGTGGYQPQHF. DNA of the CDR3: TGTGCCAGCAGCGAGGGGACAGGCGGTTATCAGCCCCAGCATTTT.

The V and J genes are TRBV7-2 and TRBJ2-7; TRBD2 matches 7 bases. Germline CDR1 is SGHTA and CDR2 is FQGNSA. This CDR3 is 15 amino acids long. The trim removed 4 bases at V and 3 bases at J, leaving 9 bases unmatched. CDR3 sequence: CASSSQSSGHYEQYF. The CDR3 DNA reads as TGTGCCAGCAGCTCCCAGTCTAGCGGACACTACGAGCAGTACTTC.

The V call is TRBV27, the J call TRBJ1-2; tentative D call: TRBD1 (6 bases). The CDR3 sequence is 16 residues long. Trimming took off 8 bases at V and 5 bases at J, with 24 bases between the two ends. The germline V gene encodes CDR1 MNHEY and CDR2 SMNVEV (reference sequence). CDR3 DNA sequence: TGTGCCAGCTCTAACCGGGGGCGGGGGTTAGGGTATGGCTACACCTTC. Residues: CASSNRGRGLGYGYTF.

The chain has TRBV7-9 and TRBJ2-2, with D perhaps TRBD2 (6 bases). The CDR3 has 13 residues. CDR1 is SEHNR, CDR2 FQNEAQ, per germline (reference sequence). The V end was cut by 5 bases, the J end by 9 bases, with 13 bases between. CDR3 coding DNA: TGTGCCAGCAGCCCTCAGGGACTCCGGGAGCTGTTTTTT. It encodes CASSPQGLRELFF.

The gene calls are TRBV18 and TRBJ1-1; weak D call: TRBD1 (5 bases). CDR1 and CDR2 (germline): KGHSH, LQKENI. V lost 2 bases and J 4 bases, leaving 14 bases between the germline ends. This CDR3 spans 15 amino acids. CDR3 sequence: CASSPTTDGGTEAFF. As DNA, the CDR3 is TGTGCCAGCTCACCAACCACGGACGGGGGCACTGAAGCTTTCTTT.

This chain connects TRBV18 to TRBJ2-3; 7 bases match TRBD2. The CDR3 contains 15 residues. V lost 3 bases to trimming and J lost 2 bases; unmatched junction nucleotides: 5. CDR1 and CDR2 (germline): KGHSH, LQKENI. CDR3 sequence (DNA): TGTGCCAGCTCACCGGGGCGGGACTACACAGATACGCAGTATTTT. Protein: CASSPGRDYTDTQYF.

The gene calls are TRBV28 and TRBJ1-2, with D unresolved. The CDR3 has 15 residues. V gave up 7 bases and J gave up 4 bases, with 19 bases separating them. CDR1 is MDHEN and CDR2 is SYDVKM in the germline V gene. CDR3 sequence (DNA): TGTGCCAGCATGACGAGGGCTTCTCGGACCTATGGCTACACCTTC. Translation gives CASMTRASRTYGYTF.

The CDR3 sequence is CASSPGGTPVGYEQYF. DNA of the CDR3: TGTGCCAGCAGCCCCGGGGGGACCCCGGTAGGGTACGAGCAGTACTTC. This chain connects TRBV9 to TRBJ2-7; the match to TRBD2 covers 7 bases. The V segment lost 4 bases and the J segment 4 bases; nucleotides outside the gene matches: 14. CDR3 size: 16 residues. Germline V gene data show CDR1 as SGDLS and CDR2 as YYNGEE. Full variable domain (rest looked up from reference TRBV9 and TRBJ2-7): DSGVTQTPKHLITATGQRVTLRCSPRSGDLSVYWYQQSLDQGLQFLIQYYNGEERAKGNILERFSAQQFPDLHSELNLSSLELGDSALYFCASSPGGTPVGYEQYFGPGTRLTVT.

This clone occurred a few times. At one end the junction does not follow the germline gene, possibly because of a read error. V and J are TRBV6-5 and TRBJ1-2; tentative D call: TRBD1 (5 bases). This CDR3 is 11 amino acids long. Germline V gene sequence: CDR1 MNHEY, CDR2 SVGAGI. The CDR3 DNA reads as TGTGCCAGCAGTGACGGGTACAGGCCTAGGTTC. This encodes CASSDGYRPRF.

CDR3 loop: CAIRRGLDTEAFF. DNA of the CDR3: TGTGCCATCAGGAGGGGGTTGGACACTGAAGCTTTCTTT. The chain uses TRBV10-3 and TRBJ1-1; the D gene is possibly TRBD1 (6 bases). The germline gives CDR1 ENHRY, CDR2 SYGVKD. This CDR3 contains 13 residues. The ends were cut back, 6 bases at V and 3 bases at J, with 11 bases in the middle.

The gene calls are TRBV7-2 and TRBJ2-1; D perhaps matches TRBD1 (6 bases). Trimming removed 1 base at V and 13 bases at J, with 17 bases between. Germline CDR1 SGHTA, CDR2 FQGNSA. The CDR3 loop spans 14 amino acids. The CDR3, as DNA: TGTGCCAGCAGCTTAGAAGGGTCGGACAGTTCCCAGTTCTTC. This translates into CASSLEGSDSSQFF.

This rearrangement joins TRBV2 to TRBJ1-1; 10 bases match TRBD1. Germline trimming cut 8 bases from V and 4 bases from J; bases unmatched to any gene: 10. Germline CDR1 SNHLY, CDR2 FYNNEI. CDR3 length: 15 amino acids. The DNA of the CDR3 is TGTGCCAGCCATGCTCGGACAGGGGGAGGCACTGAAGCTTTCTTT. The encoded protein is CASHARTGGGTEAFF.

The chain has TRBV30 and TRBJ1-5; possible D gene TRBD1, 6 bases. The CDR3 consists of 16 residues. V dropped 5 bases and J dropped 6 bases, with 23 bases sitting between them. The V gene's germline CDR1 is GTSNPN and CDR2 SVGIG (reference sequence). The CDR3 here is CAWSSRPLDSLQPQHF. The CDR3 DNA follows: TGTGCCTGGTCCTCGAGGCCCTTGGACAGTCTTCAGCCCCAGCATTTT.

This rearrangement joins TRBV9 to TRBJ2-7; D not certain. The CDR3 is made up of 13 amino acids. Looked up from germline, CDR1 is SGDLS and CDR2 is YYNGEE. Trimming left V 2 bases short and J 2 bases short, with 8 bases between. In nucleotides, the CDR3 is TGTGCCAGCAGCGTGGGCCCTACCTACGAGCAGTACTTC. Translated, it gives CASSVGPTYEQYF.